The 30 T cell receptor beta chains reported below all come from one sample, sequenced in a study of naive and memory T cell subsets. An equimolar mix of two oligonucleotides served as the beta constant-region primer for TRBC1 and TRBC2. TCRdb itself ran the UMI-ligation and nested PCR reads through MiXCR, one entry per CDR3 protein. The data show approximately 140,000 distinct CDR3 sequences, about 15% seen once. Sequenced material: naive CD4+ T cells from blood. The receptors stem from a human donor in good health.

This clonotype turned up a few times. The J gene is TRBJ2-3, the V gene TRBV12-3 or TRBV12-4, with D tentatively TRBD2 (5 bases). The V end was cut by 4 bases, the J end by 4 bases, with 12 bases between. There are 14 residues in the CDR3. In DNA, the CDR3 is TGTGCCAGCAGTTACTCGGGAAGACCAGATACGCAGTATTTT. This codes for CASSYSGRPDTQYF.

In its sample, this clonotype was seen a few times. V usage is TRBV7-9 and J usage is TRBJ2-7; the match to TRBD2 covers 7 bases. The J segment lost 5 bases and the V segment lost 1 base, leaving 8 bases of the junction unmatched. Germline-derived CDR1 and CDR2 are SEHNR and FQNEAQ (reference sequence). The CDR3 length is 15 residues. CDR3 coding DNA: TGTGCCAGCAGCTTAGTGGGGGGGAGGACCAACGAGCAGTACTTC. This translates into CASSLVGGRTNEQYF.

This clonotype was picked up a small number of times. V and J are TRBV7-2 and TRBJ2-1; 9 bases are shared with TRBD2. The CDR3 runs 15 residues. Unmatched junction bases numbered 5, after V lost 1 base and J lost 7 bases. Per germline, CDR1 SGHTA and CDR2 FQGNSA. CDR3 sequence reads: CASSLGGRAANEQFF. CDR3 nucleotide sequence: TGTGCCAGCAGCTTAGGCGGGAGGGCCGCGAATGAGCAGTTCTTC.

V usage is TRBV6-2 or TRBV6-3 and J usage is TRBJ1-1; maybe TRBD1 (5 bases). This CDR3 is 12 amino acids long. The germline V and J ends were trimmed by 6 bases and 7 bases, with 12 bases remaining between them. Per germline, CDR1 MNHEY and CDR2 SVGEGT. The CDR3 DNA is TGTGCCAGCAGGGACTGGGACGTTGAAGCTTTCTTT. The encoded protein is CASRDWDVEAFF.

This chain's CDR3 is CASSTGTSGGLEQFF. CDR3 coding DNA: TGTGCCAGCAGTACCGGGACTAGCGGTGGACTTGAGCAGTTCTTC. The chain links TRBV25-1 to TRBJ2-1; 11 bases map to TRBD2. Trimming cost V 5 bases and J 9 bases; bases outside gene matches: 9. This CDR3 spans 15 amino acids. The V gene's germline CDR1 is MGHDK and CDR2 SYGVNS.

This clonotype has only a few counts. The rearrangement joins TRBV9 to TRBJ1-6; the D gene is possibly TRBD1 (6 bases). V lost 2 bases, J lost 4 bases, and 10 bases lay in between. CDR1 and CDR2 from the germline V gene are SGDLS and YYNGEE. CDR3 length equals 15 residues. The CDR3 DNA reads as TGTGCCAGCAGCGTGGTGGACAGTTATAATTCACCCCTCCACTTT. It is translated as CASSVVDSYNSPLHF.

There are a few counts of this clonotype. CDR3 protein: CASSLVPDKQAGTEAFF. In nucleotides, the CDR3 is TGTGCCAGCAGCTTAGTACCCGACAAACAGGCGGGGACTGAAGCTTTCTTT. V gene TRBV7-6 combines with J gene TRBJ1-1; D may be TRBD1 (5 bases). This CDR3 contains 17 residues. V lost 1 base and J lost 5, with 20 bases in between. Germline lookup yields CDR1 SGHVS and CDR2 FNYEAQ.

This clonotype was detected only a few times. The gene calls are TRBV5-8 and TRBJ2-7; no firm D call. The CDR3 covers 13 residues. The V gene lost 0 bases and the J gene lost 3 bases, with 7 bases spanning the gap. Germline CDR1 SGHTS, CDR2 YDEGEE. The CDR3 nucleotides are TGTGCCAGCAGCTTGGTTCAGCTCTACGAGCAGTACTTC. Translated, it gives CASSLVQLYEQYF.

There are many counts of this clonotype. This chain connects TRBV28 to TRBJ2-3, with D perhaps TRBD1 or TRBD2 (5 bases each). Per the germline V gene, CDR1 is MDHEN and CDR2 is SYDVKM. The CDR3 is 14 amino acids. V gave up 6 bases and J gave up 0 bases, with 10 bases separating them. CDR3: CASRRGPSTDTQYF. The CDR3 DNA is TGTGCCAGCAGGAGGGGCCCTAGCACAGATACGCAGTATTTT.

In its sample, this clonotype was seen a few times. This rearrangement joins TRBV4-3 to TRBJ1-1, with D tentatively TRBD1 (5 bases). The CDR3 covers 15 residues. CDR1 LGHNA and CDR2 YSLEER come from the germline V gene. Trimming took 0 bases from V and 3 from J, leaving 11 bases between them. CDR3: CASSQEEGMHTEAFF. The DNA for the CDR3 is TGCGCCAGCAGCCAAGAAGAGGGGATGCACACTGAAGCTTTCTTT.

The rearrangement links TRBV6-5 to TRBJ2-2; 12 bases line up with TRBD2. J gave up 4 bases and V 6 bases, and 9 bases lay outside the gene matches. Germline V lookup: CDR1 MNHEY, CDR2 SVGAGI. This CDR3 is built from 17 residues. The CDR3 coding sequence is TGTGCCAGCAGCTGGTTACGGACTAGCGGGACCACCGGGGAGCTGTTTTTT. Translating it yields CASSWLRTSGTTGELFF.

This clonotype was seen a few times. J is TRBJ2-5 and V is TRBV2; D ambiguous. From germline, CDR1 is SNHLY and CDR2 FYNNEI. V dropped 1 base and J dropped 3 bases, with 6 bases sitting between them. The CDR3 covers 13 residues. The CDR3 protein is CASSEGHKETQYF. The CDR3 nucleotides are TGTGCCAGCAGTGAAGGCCACAAAGAGACCCAGTACTTC.

The chain uses TRBV19 and TRBJ1-1; D is uncertain. Trimming took off 5 bases at V and 0 bases at J, with 13 bases between the two ends. The germline CDR1 and CDR2 sequences are LNHDA and SQIVND (reference sequence). The CDR3 spans 15 residues. As DNA, the CDR3 is TGTGCCAGTAGTCCAGAGACCGTCTTGAACACTGAAGCTTTCTTT. Residues: CASSPETVLNTEAFF. The full variable domain, rest sourced from reference TRBV19 and TRBJ1-1, is DGGITQSPKYLFRKEGQNVTLSCEQNLNHDAMYWYRQDPGQGLRLIYYSQIVNDFQKGDIAEGYSVSREKKESFPLTVTSAQKNPTAFYLCASSPETVLNTEAFFGQGTRLTVV.

This sequence joins TRBV6-2 or TRBV6-3 and TRBJ2-7, with a possible D match to TRBD2 (5 bases). The ends were cut back, 0 bases at V and 7 bases at J, with 7 bases in the middle. Per the germline V gene, CDR1 is MNHEY and CDR2 is SVGEGT. This CDR3 region has 12 residues. In DNA, the CDR3 is TGTGCCAGCAGTTACTCGCGCGGGGAGCAGTACTTC. It is translated as CASSYSRGEQYF.

In this sample, this clonotype turned up many times. The chain uses TRBV20-1 and TRBJ1-1; 8 positions match TRBD1. The CDR3 length is 15 residues. After removal of 3 bases from V and 4 bases from J, the junction contained 10 bases not matched to a gene. From germline, CDR1 is DFQATT and CDR2 SNEGSKA (reference sequence). CDR3 sequence: CSARDPTGDGTEAFF. The CDR3, as DNA: TGCAGTGCTAGGGACCCGACAGGGGACGGCACTGAAGCTTTCTTT.

Only a few counts were recorded for this clonotype. The chain couples TRBV7-2 to TRBJ1-1, with D unclear. Trimming left V 5 bases short and J 3 bases short, with 10 bases between. Germline values: CDR1 SGHTA, CDR2 FQGNSA. The CDR3 spans 13 residues. CDR3 region: CASSSQEHTEAFF. CDR3 in DNA: TGTGCCAGCAGCAGCCAAGAGCACACTGAAGCTTTCTTT.

This clonotype was observed a few times. V usage is TRBV29-1 and J usage is TRBJ2-7; 9 bases map to TRBD1. The germline V gene encodes CDR1 SQVTM and CDR2 ANQGSEA. After removal of 1 base from V and 4 bases from J, the junction contained 5 bases not matched to a gene. CDR3 size: 14 residues. This CDR3 reads CSVEGPGTGYEQYF. DNA for the CDR3: TGCAGCGTTGAAGGTCCTGGGACAGGGTACGAGCAGTACTTC.

This clonotype has a count of ten or more. The gene calls are TRBV28 and TRBJ2-1; D remains unclear. Germline CDR1 MDHEN, CDR2 SYDVKM. This CDR3 is built from 11 residues. V was shortened by 5 bases and J by 3 bases, with 2 bases between the two germline ends. The CDR3 sequence is CASSNYNEQFF. The CDR3 coding sequence is TGTGCCAGCAGTAACTACAATGAGCAGTTCTTC.

This chain joins TRBV28 and TRBJ1-3, with D tentatively TRBD1 (5 bases). The V and J ends lost 3 bases and 1 base respectively, with 13 bases between them. The V gene's germline CDR1 is MDHEN and CDR2 SYDVKM. CDR3 length equals 16 residues. The CDR3 region is CASSFGGTVSGNTIYF. The CDR3 DNA reads as TGTGCCAGCAGTTTCGGGGGAACGGTGTCTGGAAACACCATATATTTT.

The gene calls are TRBV7-9 and TRBJ2-2; D might be TRBD2 (6 bases). V lost 2 bases, J lost 4 bases, and 14 bases lay in between. Germline assignment: CDR1 SEHNR and CDR2 FQNEAQ (reference sequence). CDR3 size: 16 residues. The CDR3: CASSLTGSAGTGELFF. DNA for the CDR3: TGTGCCAGCAGCTTAACGGGATCAGCGGGCACCGGGGAGCTGTTTTTT. Based on the CDR3 plus reference TRBV7-9 and TRBJ2-2, the full variable domain is DTGVSQNPRHKITKRGQNVTFRCDPISEHNRLYWYRQTLGQGPEFLTYFQNEAQLEKSRLLSDRFSAERPKGSFSTLEIQRTEQGDSAMYLCASSLTGSAGTGELFFGEGSRLTVL.

This clonotype appeared a few times. V and J are TRBV9 and TRBJ1-5; 7 nucleotides match TRBD1. This CDR3 has 14 residues. The J segment lost 3 bases and the V segment lost 7 bases, leaving 7 bases of the junction unmatched. The germline V gene encodes CDR1 SGDLS and CDR2 YYNGEE. Here the CDR3 DNA reads TGTGCCAGCGGTCGACAGGGCGACAATCAGCCCCAGCATTTT. Translated: CASGRQGDNQPQHF.

V is TRBV20-1 and J is TRBJ2-1, with TRBD2 matching 16 bases. CDR3 length equals 19 residues. Germline loops: CDR1 DFQATT, CDR2 SNEGSKA (reference sequence). The V gene end was trimmed by 3 bases and the J gene end by 2 bases; junction bases not matched to a gene: 10. CDR3 in amino acids: CSARAAGTSGRAAYNEQFF. The CDR3, as DNA: TGCAGTGCTAGGGCTGCCGGGACTAGCGGGAGGGCCGCCTACAATGAGCAGTTCTTC.

This chain joins TRBV10-3 and TRBJ2-6; D is uncertain. Germline lookup yields CDR1 ENHRY and CDR2 SYGVKD. CDR3 length: 18 amino acids. Trimming took 0 bases from V and 3 from J, leaving 15 bases between them. CDR3 residues: CAISESMAESRGANVLTF. The CDR3 nucleotides are TGTGCCATCAGTGAGTCGATGGCGGAAAGTCGTGGGGCCAACGTCCTGACTTTC.

This clonotype was recorded a few times. The chain employs TRBV7-2 and TRBJ1-2, with D possibly TRBD1 on 5 matching bases. Germline CDR1 reads SGHTA; CDR2 reads FQGNSA. V was pared by 5 bases and J by 4 bases, with 17 bases between. The CDR3 runs 15 residues. CDR3 residues: CASSLRDLGRYGYTF. In nucleotides, the CDR3 is TGTGCCAGCAGCCTACGGGACCTCGGGCGCTATGGCTACACCTTC. The full variable domain, completed using reference TRBV7-2 and TRBJ1-2, is GAGVSQSPSNKVTEKGKDVELRCDPISGHTALYWYRQSLGQGLEFLIYFQGNSAPDKSGLPSDRFSAERTGGSVSTLTIQRTQQEDSAVYLCASSLRDLGRYGYTFGSGTRLTVV.

This clonotype has only a few counts. The chain recombines TRBV20-1 with TRBJ2-7; 8 bases map to TRBD2. Germline lookup yields CDR1 DFQATT and CDR2 SNEGSKA (reference sequence). The CDR3 is 15 amino acids. V lost 6 bases, J lost 0 bases, and 10 bases stayed unmatched. The CDR3 bases are TGCAGTGCCAAATCGACTAGCGATAACTCCTACGAGCAGTACTTC. Translated, it gives CSAKSTSDNSYEQYF.

This rearrangement joins TRBV3-1 to TRBJ2-6, with D hard to call. Trimming took off 1 base at V and 2 bases at J, with 12 bases between the two ends. The CDR3 sequence is 17 residues long. The germline gives CDR1 LGHDT, CDR2 YNNKEL (reference sequence). In DNA, the CDR3 is TGTGCCAGCAGCCAAGTCGGGCGGTCCGCTGGGGCCAACGTCCTGACTTTC. Protein: CASSQVGRSAGANVLTF.

V gene TRBV19 combines with J gene TRBJ2-5; the D call may be TRBD1 or TRBD2 (6 bases each). V was pared by 2 bases and J by 1 base, with 17 bases between. CDR1 and CDR2 (germline): LNHDA, SQIVND (reference sequence). This CDR3 spans 17 amino acids. CDR3 in amino acids: CASSIPGGGLTQETQYF. CDR3 nucleotides: TGTGCCAGTAGTATACCAGGAGGGGGGCTCACCCAAGAGACCCAGTACTTC.

This sequence joins TRBV6-5 and TRBJ2-3, with 12 bases matching TRBD2. Germline V gene lookup returns CDR1 MNHEY and CDR2 SVGAGI. The CDR3 spans 16 residues. The ends lost 5 bases at V and 4 bases at J; junction bases unmatched: 7. The DNA of the CDR3 is TGTGCCAGCAGTCTCGCGACTAGCGGGAGCGCAGATACGCAGTATTTT. Translating it yields CASSLATSGSADTQYF.

The chain has TRBV5-1 and TRBJ2-1; D unclear. The CDR3 is 17 residues long. Germline CDR1 SGHRS, CDR2 YFSETQ. V lost 0 bases and J 6 bases, leaving 19 bases between the germline ends. The CDR3 DNA reads as TGCGCCAGCAGCTTGGATTCTGGGTCTTCTGTCTTCAATGAGCAGTTCTTC. Amino acids: CASSLDSGSSVFNEQFF. Variable domain in full (rest from reference TRBV5-1 and TRBJ2-1): KAGVTQTPRYLIKTRGQQVTLSCSPISGHRSVSWYQQTPGQGLQFLFEYFSETQRNKGNFPGRFSGRQFSNSRSEMNVSTLELGDSALYLCASSLDSGSSVFNEQFFGPGTRLTVL.

This clonotype appeared a few times. The rearrangement links TRBV27 to TRBJ1-2; a possible D gene is TRBD1 (5 bases). V lost 3 bases, J lost 3 bases, and 11 bases lay in between. CDR3 length equals 14 residues. Per germline, CDR1 MNHEY and CDR2 SMNVEV (reference sequence). The CDR3 spells CASSFLGGDYGYTF. CDR3 in DNA: TGTGCCAGCAGTTTCCTAGGAGGGGACTATGGCTACACCTTC.